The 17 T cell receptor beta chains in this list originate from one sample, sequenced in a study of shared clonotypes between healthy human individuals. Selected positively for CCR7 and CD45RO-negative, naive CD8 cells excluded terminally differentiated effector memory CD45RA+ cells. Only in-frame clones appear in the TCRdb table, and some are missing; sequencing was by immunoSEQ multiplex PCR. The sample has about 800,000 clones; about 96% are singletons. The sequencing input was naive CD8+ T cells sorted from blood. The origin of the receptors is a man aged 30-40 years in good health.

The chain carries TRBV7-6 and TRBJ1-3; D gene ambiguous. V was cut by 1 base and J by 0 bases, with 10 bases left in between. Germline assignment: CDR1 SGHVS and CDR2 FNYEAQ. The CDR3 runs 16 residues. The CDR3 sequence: CASSLVPDPSGNTIYF. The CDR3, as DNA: TGTGCCAGCAGCTTAGTTCCGGACCCCTCTGGAAACACCATATATTTT.

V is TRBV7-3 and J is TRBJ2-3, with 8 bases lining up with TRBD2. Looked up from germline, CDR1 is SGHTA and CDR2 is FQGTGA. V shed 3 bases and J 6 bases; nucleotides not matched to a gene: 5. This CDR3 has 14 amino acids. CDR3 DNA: TGTGCCAGCAGCTTTAGCGGGGTTGGCGATACGCAGTATTTT. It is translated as CASSFSGVGDTQYF.

CDR3 region: CASSPWTGGYEQYF. CDR3 nucleotide sequence: TGTGCCAGCAGCCCGTGGACAGGGGGCTACGAGCAGTACTTC. The chain joins TRBV7-2 to TRBJ2-7; the match to TRBD1 covers 10 bases. J gave up 3 bases and V 5 bases, and 4 bases lay outside the gene matches. The CDR3 has 14 residues. Per the germline V gene, CDR1 is SGHTA and CDR2 is FQGNSA. Together with reference TRBV7-2 and TRBJ2-7, the CDR3 gives the full variable domain: GAGVSQSPSNKVTEKGKDVELRCDPISGHTALYWYRQSLGQGLEFLIYFQGNSAPDKSGLPSDRFSAERTGGSVSTLTIQRTQQEDSAVYLCASSPWTGGYEQYFGPGTRLTVT.

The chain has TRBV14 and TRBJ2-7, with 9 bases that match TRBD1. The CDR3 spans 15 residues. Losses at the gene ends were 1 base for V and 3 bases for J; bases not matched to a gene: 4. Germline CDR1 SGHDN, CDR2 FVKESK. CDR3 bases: TGTGCCAGCAGCCAAGCCGGGACAGGGAACTACGAGCAGTACTTC. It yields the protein CASSQAGTGNYEQYF. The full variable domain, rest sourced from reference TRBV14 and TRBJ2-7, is EAGVTQFPSHSVIEKGQTVTLRCDPISGHDNLYWYRRVMGKEIKFLLHFVKESKQDESGMPNNRFLAERTGGTYSTLKVQPAELEDSGVYFCASSQAGTGNYEQYFGPGTRLTVT.

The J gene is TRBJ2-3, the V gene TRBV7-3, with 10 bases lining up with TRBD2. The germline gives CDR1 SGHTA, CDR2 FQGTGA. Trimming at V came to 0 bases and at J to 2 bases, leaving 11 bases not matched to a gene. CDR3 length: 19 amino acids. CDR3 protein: CASSLTPSGSGRPTDTQYF. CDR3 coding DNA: TGTGCCAGCAGCTTAACTCCTAGCGGGAGCGGGCGACCCACAGATACGCAGTATTTT.

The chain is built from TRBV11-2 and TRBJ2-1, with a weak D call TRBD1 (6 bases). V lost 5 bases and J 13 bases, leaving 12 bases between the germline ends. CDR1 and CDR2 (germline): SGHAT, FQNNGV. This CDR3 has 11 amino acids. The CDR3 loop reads CASSTRQEQFF. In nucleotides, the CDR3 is TGTGCCAGCAGCACCCGACAGGAACAGTTCTTC.

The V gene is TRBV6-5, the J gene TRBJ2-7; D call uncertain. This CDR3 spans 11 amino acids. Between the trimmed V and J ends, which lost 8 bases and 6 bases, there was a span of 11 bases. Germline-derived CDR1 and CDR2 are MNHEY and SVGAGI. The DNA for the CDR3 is TGTGCCAGCGGTAGCCTCCTCGAGCAGTACTTC. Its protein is CASGSLLEQYF.

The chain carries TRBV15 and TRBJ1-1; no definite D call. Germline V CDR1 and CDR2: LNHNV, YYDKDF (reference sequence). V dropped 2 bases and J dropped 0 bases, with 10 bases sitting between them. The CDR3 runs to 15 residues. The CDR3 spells CATSRPRTVNTEAFF. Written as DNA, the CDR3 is TGTGCCACCAGCAGACCGAGGACCGTGAACACTGAAGCTTTCTTT.

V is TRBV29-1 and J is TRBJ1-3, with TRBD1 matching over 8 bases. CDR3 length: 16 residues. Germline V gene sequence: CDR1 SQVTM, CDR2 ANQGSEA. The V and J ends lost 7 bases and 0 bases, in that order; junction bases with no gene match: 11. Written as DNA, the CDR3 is TGCAGCGCGAGACCGGGACAGGATAACTCTGGAAACACCATATATTTT. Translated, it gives CSARPGQDNSGNTIYF.

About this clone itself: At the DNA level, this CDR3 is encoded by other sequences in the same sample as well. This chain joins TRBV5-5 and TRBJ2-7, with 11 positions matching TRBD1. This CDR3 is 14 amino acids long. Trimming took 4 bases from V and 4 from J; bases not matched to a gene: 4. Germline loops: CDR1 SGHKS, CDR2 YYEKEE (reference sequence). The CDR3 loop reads CASSLGQGAYEQYF. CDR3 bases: TGTGCCAGCAGCCTAGGACAGGGGGCGTACGAGCAGTACTTC.

CDR3 residues: CASSEERFSGSYGEQFF. CDR3 sequence (DNA): TGCGCCAGCAGTGAAGAGAGATTTAGCGGGAGCTATGGTGAGCAGTTCTTC. The chain uses TRBV10-1 and TRBJ2-1; 9 positions match TRBD2. The ends lost 3 bases at V and 9 bases at J; junction bases unmatched: 15. The CDR3 covers 17 residues. In germline, CDR1 is WNHNN, CDR2 SYGVQD (reference sequence).

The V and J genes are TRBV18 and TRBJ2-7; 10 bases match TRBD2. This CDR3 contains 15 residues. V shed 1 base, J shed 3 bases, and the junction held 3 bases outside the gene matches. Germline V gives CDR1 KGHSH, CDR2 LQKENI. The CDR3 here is CASSPQLAGVYEQYF. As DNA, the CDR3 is TGTGCCAGCTCACCACAGCTAGCGGGAGTCTACGAGCAGTACTTC. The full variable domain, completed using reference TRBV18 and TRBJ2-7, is NAGVMQNPRHLVRRRGQEARLRCSPMKGHSHVYWYRQLPEEGLKFMVYLQKENIIDESGMPKERFSAEFPKEGPSILRIQQVVRGDSAAYFCASSPQLAGVYEQYFGPGTRLTVT.

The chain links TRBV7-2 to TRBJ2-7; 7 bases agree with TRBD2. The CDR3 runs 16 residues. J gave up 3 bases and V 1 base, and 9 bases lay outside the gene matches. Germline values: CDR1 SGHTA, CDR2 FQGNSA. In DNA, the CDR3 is TGTGCCAGCAGCTTAGGCCCCTCGGGCGGGAGCTACGAGCAGTACTTC. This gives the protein CASSLGPSGGSYEQYF.

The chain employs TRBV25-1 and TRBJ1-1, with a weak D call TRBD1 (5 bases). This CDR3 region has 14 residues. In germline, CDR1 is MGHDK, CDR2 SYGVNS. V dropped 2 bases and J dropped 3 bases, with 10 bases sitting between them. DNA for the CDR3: TGTGCCAGCAGTGAAATAGGGGTCGACACTGAAGCTTTCTTT. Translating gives CASSEIGVDTEAFF.

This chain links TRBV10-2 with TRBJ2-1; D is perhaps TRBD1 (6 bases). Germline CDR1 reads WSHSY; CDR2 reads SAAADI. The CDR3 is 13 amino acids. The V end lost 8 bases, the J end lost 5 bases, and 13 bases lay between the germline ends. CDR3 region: CASSLRQDNEQFF. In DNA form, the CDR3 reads TGCGCCAGCTCGCTCCGACAGGACAATGAGCAGTTCTTC.

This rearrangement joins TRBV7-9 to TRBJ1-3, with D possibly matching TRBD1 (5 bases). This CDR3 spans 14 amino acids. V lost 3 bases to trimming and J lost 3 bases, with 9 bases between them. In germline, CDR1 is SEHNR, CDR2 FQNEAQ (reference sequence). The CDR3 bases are TGTGCCAGCAGCTTCCTGGGGGATGGAAACACCATATATTTT. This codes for CASSFLGDGNTIYF.

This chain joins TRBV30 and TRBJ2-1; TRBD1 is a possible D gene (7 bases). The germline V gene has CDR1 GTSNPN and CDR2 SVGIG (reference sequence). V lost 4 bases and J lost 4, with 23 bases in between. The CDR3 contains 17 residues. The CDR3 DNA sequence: TGTGCCTGGACCACCGAGGGGGCGGGAAAGTCTTACAATGAGCAGTTCTTC. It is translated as CAWTTEGAGKSYNEQFF.